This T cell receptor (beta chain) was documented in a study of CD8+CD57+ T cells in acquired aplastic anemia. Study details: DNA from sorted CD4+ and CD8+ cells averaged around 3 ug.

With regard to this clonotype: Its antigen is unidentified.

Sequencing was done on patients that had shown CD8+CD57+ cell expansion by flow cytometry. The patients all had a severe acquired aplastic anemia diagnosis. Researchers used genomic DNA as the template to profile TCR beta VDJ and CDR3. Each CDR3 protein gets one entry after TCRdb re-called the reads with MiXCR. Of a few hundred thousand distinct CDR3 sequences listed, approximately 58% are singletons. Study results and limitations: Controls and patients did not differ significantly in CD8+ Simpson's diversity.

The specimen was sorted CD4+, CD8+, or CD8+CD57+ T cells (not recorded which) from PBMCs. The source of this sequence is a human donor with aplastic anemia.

The CDR3 protein is CASSWGVQSSYEQYF. The CDR3 DNA is TGTGCCAGCAGTTGGGGGGTGCAGAGCTCCTACGAGCAGTACTTC. The J gene is TRBJ2-7, the V gene TRBV11-2, with D perhaps matching TRBD2 (6 bases). The V end lost 6 bases, the J end lost 0 bases, and 15 bases lay between the germline ends. The germline CDR1 and CDR2 sequences are SGHAT and FQNNGV. This CDR3 is built from 15 residues.